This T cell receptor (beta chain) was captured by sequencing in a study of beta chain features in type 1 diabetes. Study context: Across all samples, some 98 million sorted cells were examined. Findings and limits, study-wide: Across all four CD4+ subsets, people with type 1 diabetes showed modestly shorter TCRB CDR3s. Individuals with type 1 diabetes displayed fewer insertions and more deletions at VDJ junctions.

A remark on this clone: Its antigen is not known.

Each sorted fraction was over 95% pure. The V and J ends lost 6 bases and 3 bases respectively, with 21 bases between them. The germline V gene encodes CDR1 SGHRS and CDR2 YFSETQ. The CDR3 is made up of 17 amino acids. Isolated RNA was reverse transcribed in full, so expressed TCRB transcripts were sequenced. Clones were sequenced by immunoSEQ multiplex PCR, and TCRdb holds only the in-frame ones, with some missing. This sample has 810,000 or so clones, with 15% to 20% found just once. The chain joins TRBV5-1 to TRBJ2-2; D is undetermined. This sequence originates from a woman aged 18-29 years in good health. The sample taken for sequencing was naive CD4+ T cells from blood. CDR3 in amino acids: CASKRDHAADHTGELFF. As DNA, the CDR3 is TGCGCCAGCAAAAGAGACCACGCGGCAGACCACACCGGGGAGCTGTTTTTT.